This T cell receptor beta chain comes out of a study of blood T cell repertoires in COVID-19. Study context: Samples of COVID-19 (acute and convalescent) were obtained from the United States, Italy and Spain. T cells, B-cell-depleted T cells, or PBMCs provided the cDNA or gDNA that served as material.

V trimming: 0 bases; J trimming: 6 bases; junction bases outside the gene matches: 4. CDR1 is SGHRS and CDR2 is YFSETQ in the germline V gene. The CDR3 totals 15 residues. As originally analysed: Nucleated cell number was recorded as an estimate derived from reference gene primer amplification. Generated by immunoSEQ multiplex PCR, the TCRdb table keeps only in-frame clones and is missing some. The V and J calls and clone size are taken from that table; D and trimming were inferred from the DNA. The sample has 200,000 to 300,000 clones, roughly 86% seen once; the top ten hold roughly 5%. The specimen sequenced was peripheral blood. The source is a woman aged 60-70 years with COVID-19, enrolled during active disease. J is TRBJ1-5 and V is TRBV5-1, with 9 nucleotides matching TRBD1. In DNA, the CDR3 is TGCGCCAGCAGCTTGGGACAGGGGGATATTCAGCCCCAGCATTTT. This codes for CASSLGQGDIQPQHF.